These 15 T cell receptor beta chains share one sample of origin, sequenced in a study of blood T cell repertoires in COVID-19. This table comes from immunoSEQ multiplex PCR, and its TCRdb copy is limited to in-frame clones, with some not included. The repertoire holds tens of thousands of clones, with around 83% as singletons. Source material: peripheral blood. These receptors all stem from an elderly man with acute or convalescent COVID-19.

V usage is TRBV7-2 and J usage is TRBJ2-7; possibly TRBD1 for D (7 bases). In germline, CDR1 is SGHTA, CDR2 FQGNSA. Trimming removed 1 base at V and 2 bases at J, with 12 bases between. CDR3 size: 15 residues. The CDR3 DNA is TGTGCCAGCAGCTTAGGACAGGGAGGCGCCTACGAGCAGTACTTC. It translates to CASSLGQGGAYEQYF.

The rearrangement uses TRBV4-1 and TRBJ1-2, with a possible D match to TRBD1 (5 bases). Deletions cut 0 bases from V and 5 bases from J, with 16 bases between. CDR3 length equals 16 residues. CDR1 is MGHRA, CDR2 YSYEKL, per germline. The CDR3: CASSQEARQKIYGYTF. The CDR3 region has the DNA TGCGCCAGCAGCCAAGAGGCGAGACAGAAGATTTATGGCTACACCTTC.

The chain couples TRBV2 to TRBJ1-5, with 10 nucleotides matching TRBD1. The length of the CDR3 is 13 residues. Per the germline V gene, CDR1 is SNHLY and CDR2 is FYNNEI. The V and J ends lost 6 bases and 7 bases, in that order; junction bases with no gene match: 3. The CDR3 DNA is TGTGCCAGCAGGGGACAGGGGATACAGCCCCAGCATTTT. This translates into CASRGQGIQPQHF.

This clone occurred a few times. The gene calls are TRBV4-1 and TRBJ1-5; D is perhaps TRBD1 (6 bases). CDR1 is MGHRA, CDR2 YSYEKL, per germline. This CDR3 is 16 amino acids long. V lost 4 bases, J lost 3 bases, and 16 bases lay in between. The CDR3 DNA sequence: TGCGCCAGCAGCCCAAGGGGGGGAGCGAACAATCAGCCCCAGCATTTT. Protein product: CASSPRGGANNQPQHF.

CDR3 loop: CASSSHGLAGATGELFF. CDR3 DNA: TGTGCCAGCAGCTCTCATGGACTAGCGGGGGCCACCGGGGAGCTGTTTTTT. The J gene is TRBJ2-2, the V gene TRBV5-6, with TRBD2 matching over 13 bases. CDR3 length equals 17 residues. Germline V CDR1 and CDR2: SGHDT, YYEEEE. The junction had 6 bases not matched to a gene; V was cut back by 3 bases and J by 4 bases.

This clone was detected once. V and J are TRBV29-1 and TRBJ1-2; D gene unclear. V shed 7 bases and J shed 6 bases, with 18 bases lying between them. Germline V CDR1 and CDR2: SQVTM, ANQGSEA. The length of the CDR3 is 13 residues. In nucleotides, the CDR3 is TGCAGCGCCCATCCCGGGTCCCGGGATGGCTACACCTTC. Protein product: CSAHPGSRDGYTF. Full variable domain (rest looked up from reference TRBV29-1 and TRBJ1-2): SAVISQKPSRDICQRGTSLTIQCQVDSQVTMMFWYRQQPGQSLTLIATANQGSEATYESGFVIDKFPISRPNLTFSTLTVSNMSPEDSSIYLCSAHPGSRDGYTFGSGTRLTVV.

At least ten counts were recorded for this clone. This chain's CDR3 is CATSSSHEQYF. The CDR3 DNA reads as TGTGCCACCAGCTCGTCCCACGAGCAGTACTTC. V usage is TRBV15 and J usage is TRBJ2-7; D call uncertain. V was cut by 5 bases and J by 5 bases, with 7 bases left in between. The CDR3 extends over 11 amino acids. Germline lookup yields CDR1 LNHNV and CDR2 YYDKDF (reference sequence). The full variable domain, with the rest looked up from reference TRBV15 and TRBJ2-7, is DAMVIQNPRYQVTQFGKPVTLSCSQTLNHNVMYWYQQKSSQAPKLLFHYYDKDFNNEADTPDNFQSRRPNTSFCFLDIRSPGLGDTAMYLCATSSSHEQYFGPGTRLTVT.

In DNA, the CDR3 is TGTGCCAGCACCCGAGGACAGGCTGCTAACTATGGCTACACCTTC. This codes for CASTRGQAANYGYTF. This rearrangement joins TRBV5-8 to TRBJ1-2; 7 bases are shared with TRBD1. This CDR3 has 15 residues. V was pared by 6 bases and J by 0 bases, with 8 bases of the junction left unmatched. Germline CDR1 reads SGHTS; CDR2 reads YDEGEE.

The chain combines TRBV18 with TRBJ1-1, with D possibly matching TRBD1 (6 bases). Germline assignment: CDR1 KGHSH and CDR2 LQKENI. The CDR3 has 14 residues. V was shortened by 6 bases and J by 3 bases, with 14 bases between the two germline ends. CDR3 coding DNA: TGTGCCAGCTCCCTCAACGACAGGTACACTGAAGCTTTCTTT. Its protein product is CASSLNDRYTEAFF. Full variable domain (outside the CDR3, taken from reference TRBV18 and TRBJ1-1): NAGVMQNPRHLVRRRGQEARLRCSPMKGHSHVYWYRQLPEEGLKFMVYLQKENIIDESGMPKERFSAEFPKEGPSILRIQQVVRGDSAAYFCASSLNDRYTEAFFGQGTRLTVV.

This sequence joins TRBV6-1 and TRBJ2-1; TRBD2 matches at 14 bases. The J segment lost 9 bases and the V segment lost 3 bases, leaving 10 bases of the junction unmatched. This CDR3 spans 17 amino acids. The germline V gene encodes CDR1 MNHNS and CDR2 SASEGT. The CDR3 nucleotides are TGTGCCAGCAGTGAGGGGGGACTAGCGGGGGCAGCAGGTGAGCAGTTCTTC. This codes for CASSEGGLAGAAGEQFF.

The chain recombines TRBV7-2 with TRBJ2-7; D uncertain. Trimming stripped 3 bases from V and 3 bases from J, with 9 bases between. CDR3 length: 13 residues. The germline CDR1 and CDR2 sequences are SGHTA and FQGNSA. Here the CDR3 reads CASSFAKLYEQYF. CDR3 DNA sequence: TGTGCCAGCAGCTTTGCTAAACTCTACGAGCAGTACTTC.

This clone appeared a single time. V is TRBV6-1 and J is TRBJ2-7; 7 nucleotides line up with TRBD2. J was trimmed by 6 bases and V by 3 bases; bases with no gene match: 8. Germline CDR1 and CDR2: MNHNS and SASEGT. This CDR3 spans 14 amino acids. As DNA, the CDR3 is TGTGCCAGCAGTGACATGGGAGGGTTGGGCGAGCAGTACTTC. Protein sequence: CASSDMGGLGEQYF.

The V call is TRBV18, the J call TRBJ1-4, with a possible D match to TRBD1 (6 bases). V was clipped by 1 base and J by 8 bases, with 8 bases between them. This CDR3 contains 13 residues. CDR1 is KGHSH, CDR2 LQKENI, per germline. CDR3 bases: TGTGCCAGCTCACCACAAACAGGGGAAAAACTGTTTTTT. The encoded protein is CASSPQTGEKLFF.

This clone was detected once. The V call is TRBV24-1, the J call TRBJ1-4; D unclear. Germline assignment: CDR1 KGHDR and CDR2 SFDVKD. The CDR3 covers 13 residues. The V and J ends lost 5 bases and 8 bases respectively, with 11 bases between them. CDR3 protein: CATSAAGGEKLFF. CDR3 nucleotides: TGTGCCACCAGTGCGGCAGGCGGGGAAAAACTGTTTTTT.

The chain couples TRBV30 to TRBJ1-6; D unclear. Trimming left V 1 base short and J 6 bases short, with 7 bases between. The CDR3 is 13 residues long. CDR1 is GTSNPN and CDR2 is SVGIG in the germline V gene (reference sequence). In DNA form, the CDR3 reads TGTGCCTGGAGTGGCGCTGCTAATTCACCCCTCCACTTT. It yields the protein CAWSGAANSPLHF.